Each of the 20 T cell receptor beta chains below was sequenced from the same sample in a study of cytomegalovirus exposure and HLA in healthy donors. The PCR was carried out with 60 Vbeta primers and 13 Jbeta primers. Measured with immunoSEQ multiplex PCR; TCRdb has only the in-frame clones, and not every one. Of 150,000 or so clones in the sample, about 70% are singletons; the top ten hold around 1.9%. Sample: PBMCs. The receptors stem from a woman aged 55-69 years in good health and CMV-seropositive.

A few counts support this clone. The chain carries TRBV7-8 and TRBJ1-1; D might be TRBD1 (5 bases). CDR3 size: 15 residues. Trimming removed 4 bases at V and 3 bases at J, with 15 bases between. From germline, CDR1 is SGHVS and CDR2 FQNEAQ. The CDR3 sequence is CASSSKSRGDTEAFF. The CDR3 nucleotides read TGTGCCAGCAGCTCCAAGTCCCGGGGGGACACTGAAGCTTTCTTT.

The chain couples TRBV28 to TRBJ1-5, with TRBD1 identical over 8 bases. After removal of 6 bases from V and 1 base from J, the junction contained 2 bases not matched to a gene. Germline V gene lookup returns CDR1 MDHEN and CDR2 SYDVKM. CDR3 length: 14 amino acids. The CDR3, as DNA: TGTGCCAGCAGGCGACAGGGGAGCAATCAGCCCCAGCATTTT. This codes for CASRRQGSNQPQHF.

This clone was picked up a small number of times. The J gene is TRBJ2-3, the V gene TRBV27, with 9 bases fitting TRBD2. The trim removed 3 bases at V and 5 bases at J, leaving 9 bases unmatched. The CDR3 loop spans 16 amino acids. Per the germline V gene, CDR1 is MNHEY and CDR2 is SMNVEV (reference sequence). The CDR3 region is CASSFRSGRPQDTQYF. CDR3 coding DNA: TGTGCCAGCAGTTTCCGTAGCGGGAGACCCCAAGATACGCAGTATTTT.

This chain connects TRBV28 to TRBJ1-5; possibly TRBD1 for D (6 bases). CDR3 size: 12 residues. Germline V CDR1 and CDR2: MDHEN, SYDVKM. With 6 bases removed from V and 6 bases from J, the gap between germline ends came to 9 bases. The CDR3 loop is CASRTGSQPQHF. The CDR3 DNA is TGTGCCAGCAGAACAGGGAGTCAGCCCCAGCATTTT.

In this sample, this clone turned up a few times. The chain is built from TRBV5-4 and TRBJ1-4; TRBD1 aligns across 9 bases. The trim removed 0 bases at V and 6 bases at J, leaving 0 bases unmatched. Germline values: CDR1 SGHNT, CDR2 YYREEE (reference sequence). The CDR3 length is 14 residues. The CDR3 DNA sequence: TGTGCCAGCAGCTTGGGGACAGGGGATGAAAAACTGTTTTTT. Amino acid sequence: CASSLGTGDEKLFF.

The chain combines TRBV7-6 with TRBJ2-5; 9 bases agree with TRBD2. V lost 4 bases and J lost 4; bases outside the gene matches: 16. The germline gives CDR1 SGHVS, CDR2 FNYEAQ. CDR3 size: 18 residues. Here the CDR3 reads CASSSRVAPSGMAETQYF. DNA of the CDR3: TGTGCCAGCAGCTCCCGGGTGGCCCCTAGCGGGATGGCAGAGACCCAGTACTTC.

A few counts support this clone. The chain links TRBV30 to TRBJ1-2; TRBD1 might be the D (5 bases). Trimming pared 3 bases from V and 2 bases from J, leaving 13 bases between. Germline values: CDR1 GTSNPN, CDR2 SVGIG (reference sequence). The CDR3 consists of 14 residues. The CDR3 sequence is CAWRSGTANYGYTF. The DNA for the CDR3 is TGTGCCTGGAGGTCCGGGACTGCAAACTATGGCTACACCTTC.

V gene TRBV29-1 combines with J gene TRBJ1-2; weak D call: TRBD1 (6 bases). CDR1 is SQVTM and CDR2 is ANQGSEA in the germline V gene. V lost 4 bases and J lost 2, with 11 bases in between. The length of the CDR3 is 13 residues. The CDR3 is CSVAGQRNYGYTF. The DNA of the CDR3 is TGCAGCGTTGCAGGACAGAGAAACTATGGCTACACCTTC.

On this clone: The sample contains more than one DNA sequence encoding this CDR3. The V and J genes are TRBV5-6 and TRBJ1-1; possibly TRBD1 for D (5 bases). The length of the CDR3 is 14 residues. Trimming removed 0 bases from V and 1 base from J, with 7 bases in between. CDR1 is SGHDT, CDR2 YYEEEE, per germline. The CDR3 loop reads CASSLAGGNTEAFF. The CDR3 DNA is TGTGCCAGCAGCTTGGCCGGGGGGAACACTGAAGCTTTCTTT.

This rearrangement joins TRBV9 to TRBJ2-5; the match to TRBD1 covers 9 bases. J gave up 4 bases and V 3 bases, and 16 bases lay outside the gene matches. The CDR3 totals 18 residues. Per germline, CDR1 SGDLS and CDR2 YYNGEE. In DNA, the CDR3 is TGTGCCAGCAGCGAAAACTCGGGACAGGGTGGTGGGCGAGAGACCCAGTACTTC. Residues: CASSENSGQGGGRETQYF.

CDR3 in amino acids: CASTETSRVGELFF. The CDR3 DNA is TGTGCCAGTACCGAAACTAGTCGGGTAGGGGAGCTGTTTTTT. The chain carries TRBV19 and TRBJ2-2; weak D call: TRBD2 (5 bases). The CDR3 extends over 14 amino acids. Trimming pared 7 bases from V and 8 bases from J, leaving 17 bases between. The V gene's germline CDR1 is LNHDA and CDR2 SQIVND (reference sequence).

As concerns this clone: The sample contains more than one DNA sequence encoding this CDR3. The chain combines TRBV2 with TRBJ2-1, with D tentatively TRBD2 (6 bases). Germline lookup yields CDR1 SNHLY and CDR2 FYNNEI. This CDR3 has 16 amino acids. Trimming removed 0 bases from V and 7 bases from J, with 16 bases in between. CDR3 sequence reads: CASSEAGVAGRNEQFF. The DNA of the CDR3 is TGTGCCAGCAGTGAAGCGGGAGTGGCGGGACGGAATGAGCAGTTCTTC.

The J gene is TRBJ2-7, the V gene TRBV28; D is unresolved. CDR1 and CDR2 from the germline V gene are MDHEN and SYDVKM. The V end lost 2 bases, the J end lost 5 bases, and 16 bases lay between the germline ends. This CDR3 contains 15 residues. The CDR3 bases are TGTGCCAGCAGTTTAAGCGAGACCCTTGTTCACGAGCAGTACTTC. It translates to CASSLSETLVHEQYF.

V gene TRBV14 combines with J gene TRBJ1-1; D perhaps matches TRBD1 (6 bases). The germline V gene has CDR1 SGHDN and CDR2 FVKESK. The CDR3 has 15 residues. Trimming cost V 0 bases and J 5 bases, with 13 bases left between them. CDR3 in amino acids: CASSQDIRGRTEAFF. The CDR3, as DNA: TGTGCCAGCAGCCAAGACATCAGGGGCCGGACTGAAGCTTTCTTT.

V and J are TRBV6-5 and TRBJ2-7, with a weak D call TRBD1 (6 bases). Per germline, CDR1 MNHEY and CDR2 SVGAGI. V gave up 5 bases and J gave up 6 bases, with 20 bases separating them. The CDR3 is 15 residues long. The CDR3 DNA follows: TGTGCCAGCAGTCCCCCACAGGGAGCCCCCGCCGAGCAGTACTTC. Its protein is CASSPPQGAPAEQYF.

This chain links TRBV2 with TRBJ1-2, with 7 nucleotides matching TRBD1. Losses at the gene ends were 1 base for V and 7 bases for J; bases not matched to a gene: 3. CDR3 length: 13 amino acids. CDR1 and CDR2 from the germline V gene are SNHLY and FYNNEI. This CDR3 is CASSEETGSGYTF. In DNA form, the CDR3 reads TGTGCCAGCAGTGAAGAGACAGGGAGTGGCTACACCTTC. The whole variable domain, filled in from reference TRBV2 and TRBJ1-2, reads EPEVTQTPSHQVTQMGQEVILRCVPISNHLYFYWYRQILGQKVEFLVSFYNNEISEKSEIFDDQFSVERPDGSNFTLKIRSTKLEDSAMYFCASSEETGSGYTFGSGTRLTVV.

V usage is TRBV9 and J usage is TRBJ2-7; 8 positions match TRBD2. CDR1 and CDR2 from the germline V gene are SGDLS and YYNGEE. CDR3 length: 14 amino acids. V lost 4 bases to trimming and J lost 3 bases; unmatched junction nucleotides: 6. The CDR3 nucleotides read TGTGCCAGCAGCTTGGGACTAGGATTCTACGAGCAGTACTTC. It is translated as CASSLGLGFYEQYF.

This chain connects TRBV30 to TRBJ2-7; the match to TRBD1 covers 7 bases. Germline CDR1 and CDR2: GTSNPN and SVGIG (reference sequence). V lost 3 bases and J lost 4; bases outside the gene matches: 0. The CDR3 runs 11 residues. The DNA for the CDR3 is TGTGCCTGGAGGGGACAGTACGAGCAGTACTTC. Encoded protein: CAWRGQYEQYF. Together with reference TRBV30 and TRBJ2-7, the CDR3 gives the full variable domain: SQTIHQWPATLVQPVGSPLSLECTVEGTSNPNLYWYRQAAGRGLQLLFYSVGIGQISSEVPQNLSASRPQDRQFILSSKKLLLSDSGFYLCAWRGQYEQYFGPGTRLTVT.

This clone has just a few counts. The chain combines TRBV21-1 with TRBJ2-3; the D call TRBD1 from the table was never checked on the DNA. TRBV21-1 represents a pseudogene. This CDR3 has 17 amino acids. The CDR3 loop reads CASSKRCWDRDTDTQYF. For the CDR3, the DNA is TGTGCCAGCAGCAAAAGGTGTTGGGACAGAGACACAGATACGCAGTATTTT.

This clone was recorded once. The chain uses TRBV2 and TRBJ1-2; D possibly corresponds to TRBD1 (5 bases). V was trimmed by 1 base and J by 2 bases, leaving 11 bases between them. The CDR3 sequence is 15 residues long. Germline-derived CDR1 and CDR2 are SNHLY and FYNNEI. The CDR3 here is CASSEGQGGNYGYTF. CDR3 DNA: TGTGCCAGCAGTGAAGGGCAGGGCGGAAACTATGGCTACACCTTC.